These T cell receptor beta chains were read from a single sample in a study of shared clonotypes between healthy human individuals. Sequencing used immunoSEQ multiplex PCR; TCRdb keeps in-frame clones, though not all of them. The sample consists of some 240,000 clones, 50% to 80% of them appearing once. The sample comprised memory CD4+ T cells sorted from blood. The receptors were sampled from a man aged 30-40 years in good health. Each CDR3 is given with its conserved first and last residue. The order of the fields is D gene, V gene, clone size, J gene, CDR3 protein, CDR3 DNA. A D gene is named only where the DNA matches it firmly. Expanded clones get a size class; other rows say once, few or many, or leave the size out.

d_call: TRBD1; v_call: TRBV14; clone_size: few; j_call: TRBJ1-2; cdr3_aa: CASSRNLGTGKNGYTF; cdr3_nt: TGTGCCAGCAGCCGTAACCTAGGGACAGGGAAAAATGGCTACACCTTC
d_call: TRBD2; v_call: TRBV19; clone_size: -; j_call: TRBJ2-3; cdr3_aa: CASSLAGGFADTQYF; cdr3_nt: TGTGCCAGTAGTCTAGCGGGAGGGTTCGCAGATACGCAGTATTTT
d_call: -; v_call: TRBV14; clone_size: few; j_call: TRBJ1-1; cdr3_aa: CASSQAAEAFF; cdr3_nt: TGTGCCAGCAGCCAAGCGGCTGAAGCTTTCTTT
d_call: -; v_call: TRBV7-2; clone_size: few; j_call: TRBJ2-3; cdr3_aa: CASSFADTQYF; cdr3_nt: TGTGCCAGCAGCTTCGCAGATACGCAGTATTTT
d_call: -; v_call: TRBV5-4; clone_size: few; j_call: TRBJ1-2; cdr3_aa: CASSLVGGGYTF; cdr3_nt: TGTGCCAGCAGCTTGGTAGGGGGTGGCTACACCTTC
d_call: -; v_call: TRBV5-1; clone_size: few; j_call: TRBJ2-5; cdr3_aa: CASSFFPAEETQYF; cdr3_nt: TGCGCCAGCAGCTTCTTCCCGGCCGAAGAGACCCAGTACTTC
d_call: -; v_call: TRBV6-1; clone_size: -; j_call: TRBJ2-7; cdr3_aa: CASSEAGGGYEQYF; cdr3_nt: TGTGCCAGCAGTGAGGCTGGAGGGGGCTACGAGCAGTACTTC
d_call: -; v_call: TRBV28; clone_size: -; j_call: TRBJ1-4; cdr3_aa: CASSPLGEKLFF; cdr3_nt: TGTGCCAGCAGTCCCCTCGGCGAAAAACTGTTTTTT
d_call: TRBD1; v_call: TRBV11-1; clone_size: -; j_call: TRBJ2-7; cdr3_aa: CASSYGQGLYEQYF; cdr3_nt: TGTGCCAGCAGCTATGGACAGGGCCTATACGAGCAGTACTTC
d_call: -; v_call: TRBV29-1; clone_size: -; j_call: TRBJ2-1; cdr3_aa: CSVEDAAGSYNEQFF; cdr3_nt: TGCAGCGTTGAAGATGCGGCGGGTTCCTACAATGAGCAGTTCTTC
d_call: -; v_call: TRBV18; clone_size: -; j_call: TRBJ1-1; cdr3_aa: CASSPWGNTEAFF; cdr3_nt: TGTGCCAGCTCACCATGGGGGAACACTGAAGCTTTCTTT
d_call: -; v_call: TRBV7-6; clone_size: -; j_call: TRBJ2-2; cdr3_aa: CASSLGTEDTGELFF; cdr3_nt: TGTGCCAGCAGCTTGGGGACGGAAGACACCGGGGAGCTGTTTTTT